The rows below give T cell receptor beta chains drawn from one sample of a study of blood T cell repertoires in COVID-19. Sequenced by immunoSEQ multiplex PCR; TCRdb stores in-frame clones only, minus some. This table has over 110,000 clones, 80% to 90% appearing once. Sequencing used peripheral blood. The receptor set was obtained from a man in his 60s with active or convalescent COVID-19. Both conserved end residues are part of each CDR3. D genes are given only for firm matches. Clone size is shown for a subset of rows, as once, few, many or a class of expanded clone.

size: -; V: TRBV15; D: -; J: TRBJ1-4; CDR3: CATSRDNTPTNEKLFF; DNA: TGTGCCACCAGCAGAGATAATACACCAACTAATGAAAAACTGTTTTTT
size: -; V: TRBV2; D: -; J: TRBJ1-2; CDR3: CASSVMTGNYGYTF; DNA: TGTGCCAGCAGTGTAATGACAGGAAACTATGGCTACACCTTC
size: -; V: TRBV7-2; D: -; J: TRBJ1-2; CDR3: CASSLMVGTVSGYTF; DNA: TGTGCCAGCAGCTTAATGGTTGGAACAGTAAGCGGCTACACCTTC
size: -; V: TRBV12-3/TRBV12-4; D: -; J: TRBJ1-1; CDR3: CASTFGTAEAFF; DNA: TGTGCCAGCACCTTTGGTACGGCTGAAGCTTTCTTT
size: once; V: TRBV6-5; D: -; J: TRBJ1-1; CDR3: CASRSPGGVNTEAFF; DNA: TGTGCCAGCAGATCCCCCGGGGGGGTTAACACTGAAGCTTTCTTT
size: -; V: TRBV10-1; D: TRBD2; J: TRBJ2-5; CDR3: CASSETSGGKETQYF; DNA: TGCGCCAGCAGTGAGACTAGCGGGGGCAAAGAGACCCAGTACTTC
size: -; V: TRBV12-3/TRBV12-4; D: TRBD1; J: TRBJ1-2; CDR3: CASRSGGGYGYTF; DNA: TGTGCCAGCAGATCAGGGGGCGGCTATGGCTACACCTTC
size: -; V: TRBV11-3; D: -; J: TRBJ2-1; CDR3: CASSLGAYNEQFF; DNA: TGTGCCAGCAGCTTAGGAGCTTACAATGAGCAGTTCTTC
size: -; V: TRBV14; D: -; J: TRBJ1-1; CDR3: CASSQEGYSPRGAFF; DNA: TGTGCCAGCAGCCAAGAAGGGTATTCCCCTAGAGGGGCTTTCTTT
size: -; V: TRBV11-2; D: TRBD1; J: TRBJ2-1; CDR3: CASSPWGQGDNEQFF; DNA: TGTGCCAGCAGCCCATGGGGACAGGGAGACAATGAGCAGTTCTTC
size: -; V: TRBV3-1/TRBV3-2; D: -; J: TRBJ1-1; CDR3: CASSHRLGATNTEAFF; DNA: TGTGCCAGCAGCCACCGGTTAGGGGCTACGAACACTGAAGCTTTCTTT
size: -; V: TRBV10-1; D: -; J: TRBJ2-1; CDR3: CASSEYSKEQFF; DNA: TGCGCCAGCAGTGAATACTCGAAGGAGCAGTTCTTC
size: -; V: TRBV24-1; D: TRBD1; J: TRBJ2-2; CDR3: CATSDRTGGYTGELFF; DNA: TGTGCCACCAGTGATCGGACAGGGGGCTACACCGGGGAGCTGTTTTTT
size: -; V: TRBV15; D: -; J: TRBJ1-5; CDR3: CATSRNRYQPQHF; DNA: TGTGCCACCAGCAGGAACAGATATCAGCCCCAGCATTTT
size: -; V: TRBV4-3; D: -; J: TRBJ2-5; CDR3: CASSQRVQETQYF; DNA: TGCGCCAGCAGCCAGCGGGTCCAAGAGACCCAGTACTTC
size: -; V: TRBV10-3; D: -; J: TRBJ1-2; CDR3: CAISKRGSQENGYTF; DNA: TGTGCCATCAGCAAGAGAGGGTCCCAAGAGAATGGCTACACCTTC
size: -; V: TRBV16; D: TRBD2; J: TRBJ2-1; CDR3: CASSQGGGPYNEQFF; DNA: TGTGCCAGCAGCCAGGGCGGGGGGCCCTACAATGAGCAGTTCTTC
size: -; V: TRBV3-1/TRBV3-2; D: -; J: TRBJ1-3; CDR3: CASSRLGAGNTIYF; DNA: TGTGCCAGCAGCCGCCTCGGGGCTGGAAACACCATATATTTT
size: -; V: TRBV19; D: -; J: TRBJ1-2; CDR3: CASSIGPNRELYGYTF; DNA: TGTGCCAGTAGTATAGGGCCCAACAGGGAACTCTATGGCTACACCTTC